This passage covers 9 T cell receptor beta chains from one sample sequenced in a study of T cells in pancreatic ductal adenocarcinoma. Some clones are missing from TCRdb's copy, which holds only in-frame ones; the method was immunoSEQ multiplex PCR. The sample contains 97,000 or so clones, 90% to 95% of which appear only once. The selected patients with pancreatic ductal adenocarcinoma had surgery but no neoadjuvant therapy. The sample taken for sequencing was PBMCs. Source of these receptors: a human donor with pancreatic ductal adenocarcinoma.

V and J are TRBV6-5 and TRBJ2-7; TRBD1 matches 7 bases. The trim removed 6 bases at V and 2 bases at J, leaving 1 base unmatched. The CDR3 runs 12 residues. CDR1 and CDR2 (germline): MNHEY, SVGAGI. The CDR3 DNA reads TGTGCCAGCAGGGGACAGCCCTACGAGCAGTACTTC. It translates to CASRGQPYEQYF.

The CDR3 loop is CASTNTGTGSYNEQFF. In DNA form, the CDR3 reads TGTGCCAGTACAAACACGGGGACAGGGTCCTACAATGAGCAGTTCTTC. This chain uses TRBV19 with TRBJ2-1; 9 positions match TRBD1. The CDR3 covers 16 residues. J gave up 1 base and V 7 bases, and 8 bases lay outside the gene matches. CDR1 is LNHDA and CDR2 is SQIVND in the germline V gene (reference sequence).

This rearrangement joins TRBV10-3 to TRBJ2-2; 7 nucleotides align to TRBD1. The CDR3 totals 15 residues. V lost 6 bases and J lost 4; bases outside the gene matches: 8. CDR1 ENHRY and CDR2 SYGVKD come from the germline V gene. The CDR3 loop reads CAIRSGTDLTGELFF. In nucleotides, the CDR3 is TGTGCCATCAGGTCCGGGACAGACCTCACCGGGGAGCTGTTTTTT.

This chain connects TRBV7-2 to TRBJ1-2; no clear D gene. The CDR3 extends over 15 amino acids. V was clipped by 5 bases and J by 6 bases, with 19 bases between them. CDR1 and CDR2 from the germline V gene are SGHTA and FQGNSA. CDR3 loop: CASSPPYGRTHGYTF. The CDR3 coding sequence is TGTGCCAGCAGCCCCCCATACGGCAGGACTCATGGCTACACCTTC. The whole variable domain, filled in from reference TRBV7-2 and TRBJ1-2, reads GAGVSQSPSNKVTEKGKDVELRCDPISGHTALYWYRQSLGQGLEFLIYFQGNSAPDKSGLPSDRFSAERTGGSVSTLTIQRTQQEDSAVYLCASSPPYGRTHGYTFGSGTRLTVV.

The V gene is TRBV18, the J gene TRBJ2-1; TRBD2 matches at 7 bases. Unmatched junction bases numbered 9, after V lost 8 bases and J lost 8 bases. The CDR3 extends over 13 amino acids. The V gene's germline CDR1 is KGHSH and CDR2 LQKENI. Here the CDR3 reads CASGLDLGDEQFF. The CDR3 nucleotides read TGTGCCAGCGGACTAGACCTCGGCGATGAGCAGTTCTTC. Full variable domain (remainder filled in from reference TRBV18 and TRBJ2-1): NAGVMQNPRHLVRRRGQEARLRCSPMKGHSHVYWYRQLPEEGLKFMVYLQKENIIDESGMPKERFSAEFPKEGPSILRIQQVVRGDSAAYFCASGLDLGDEQFFGPGTRLTVL.

This chain joins TRBV5-5 and TRBJ1-5, with no clear D. The CDR3 contains 14 residues. V was clipped by 2 bases and J by 5 bases, with 11 bases between them. Germline-derived CDR1 and CDR2 are SGHKS and YYEKEE (reference sequence). CDR3 sequence reads: CASSFYGLDQPQHF. The CDR3 DNA is TGTGCCAGCAGCTTCTACGGGTTAGATCAGCCCCAGCATTTT. Variable domain in full (rest from reference TRBV5-5 and TRBJ1-5): DAGVTQSPTHLIKTRGQQVTLRCSPISGHKSVSWYQQVLGQGPQFIFQYYEKEERGRGNFPDRFSARQFPNYSSELNVNALLLGDSALYLCASSFYGLDQPQHFGDGTRLSIL.

The chain has TRBV7-6 and TRBJ1-2, with a tentative D call TRBD1 (6 bases). The CDR3 length is 13 residues. Germline assignment: CDR1 SGHVS and CDR2 FNYEAQ. Trimming took 2 bases from V and 7 from J, leaving 11 bases between them. The CDR3 DNA follows: TGTGCCAGCAGCTTAAATCAGGGGTCTGGCTACACCTTC. Residues: CASSLNQGSGYTF.

The CDR3 DNA reads as TGTGCCAGCTCACCAATGGGACAGGGGACCTACGAGCAGTACTTC. This sequence encodes CASSPMGQGTYEQYF. The V call is TRBV18, the J call TRBJ2-7; 10 nucleotides line up with TRBD1. The CDR3 has 15 residues. V gave up 2 bases and J gave up 2 bases; unmatched junction bases: 3. Germline CDR1 KGHSH, CDR2 LQKENI.

This chain joins TRBV11-3 and TRBJ2-2; TRBD1 matches at 9 bases. J lost 5 bases, V lost 5 bases, and 3 bases had no gene match. The CDR3 covers 14 residues. The germline gives CDR1 SGHNT, CDR2 YENEEA. The CDR3 sequence is CASSPDRGTGELFF. The DNA of the CDR3 is TGTGCCAGCAGCCCGGACAGGGGTACCGGGGAGCTGTTTTTT.